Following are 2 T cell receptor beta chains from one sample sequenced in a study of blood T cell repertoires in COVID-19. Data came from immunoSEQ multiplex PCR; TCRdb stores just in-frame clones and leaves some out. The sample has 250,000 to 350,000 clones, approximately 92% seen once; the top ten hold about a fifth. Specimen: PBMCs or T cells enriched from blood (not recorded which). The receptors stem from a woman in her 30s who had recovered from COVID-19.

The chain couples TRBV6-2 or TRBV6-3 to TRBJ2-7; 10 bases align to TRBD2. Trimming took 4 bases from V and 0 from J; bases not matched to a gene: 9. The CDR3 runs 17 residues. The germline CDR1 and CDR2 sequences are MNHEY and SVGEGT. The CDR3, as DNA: TGTGCCAGCAGTTCGGCTAGCGGGGGCCGAAGCTCCTACGAGCAGTACTTC. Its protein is CASSSASGGRSSYEQYF.

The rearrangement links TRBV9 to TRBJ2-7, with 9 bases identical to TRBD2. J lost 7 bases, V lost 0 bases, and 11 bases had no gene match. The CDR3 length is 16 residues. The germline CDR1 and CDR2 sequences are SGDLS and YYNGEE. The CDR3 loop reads CASSVAGLAGWHEQYF. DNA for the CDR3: TGTGCCAGCAGCGTAGCTGGTCTAGCGGGGTGGCATGAGCAGTACTTC.